The entry below describes one T cell receptor beta chain. The antigen this receptor binds is unknown. Per-base quality was not reported, and no clone a single base away is much larger than it. Amplification of TCR beta CDR3 regions was carried out from RNA transcripts. For the first round of RT-PCR on the TCR CDR3, the HTBI primer set was used together with the Qiagen OneStep RT-PCR kit. A second multiplex PCR round built the libraries, followed by size selection and purification. Sequencing of the libraries was done on an Illumina HiSeq2000 using paired-end 100 bp reads. Per the authors' processing: SOAPnuke was used to process the raw data, throwing out any read that contained adapters or uncalled bases, had a mean Phred below 15, or lacked an exact constant-primer or identifier match. High-quality paired reads were merged with COPE v1.2.5, and unique nucleotide sequences were defined as clonotypes. Clonotypes were aligned to IMGT TRBV, TRBD and TRBJ reference segments using MiTCR v1.1. The analysis was restricted to V-J combinations with a frequency above 0.0001, which together covered roughly 99% of the repertoires. A TCS score was defined as the ratio between F50 (clonal expansion) and ExV (chaos), using BLOSUM62-based TCRdist between CDR3 peptides within each V-J. Welch's t-statistics and random forest reduced around 510 V-J features to roughly 13, which were used in a naive Bayes classifier (R e1071). TCRdb passed the public sequencing reads through fastp at Q25 and MiXCR, retaining productive beta sequences. Every entry covers one CDR3 protein and lists the most common genes and DNA from its rows. TCRdb, not the authors, supplied the V and J calls. The sample has about 480,000 distinct CDR3 sequences on record, roughly a quarter of them singletons. The ten largest clones take up approximately 11% of the sample.

This entry is derived from a study of T cells in Graves' hyperthyroidism and ophthalmopathy (dated by TCRdb to the late 2010s). In terms of the full investigation: Peripheral blood samples were taken at the time of initial diagnosis, prior to any treatment. After blood sampling, hyperthyroidism patients were treated with methimazole at a starting dose of 30 mg daily, and ophthalmopathy patients were treated with high-dose intravenous methylprednisolone. According to the paper, TCR Vbeta CDR3 sequencing was carried out on more than 120 peripheral blood samples, which came from about 45 ophthalmopathy, about 75 hyperthyroidism and around 17 progressor patients. Prospective prediction of ophthalmopathy was tested in an independent validation cohort consisting of 18 hyperthyroidism patients and approximately 16 patients who later progressed to ophthalmopathy. TCR V-J signatures able to tell the groups apart were searched for in a discovery cohort of 90 to 100 patients, of whom 40 to 45 had Graves' ophthalmopathy and around 56 had stable Graves' hyperthyroidism. The 75 to 100 discovery patients were divided at random into training and test sets in a 7:3 ratio. In about 6 Graves' hyperthyroidism patients, the study also compared T-cell repertoires from thyroid tissue with T-cell repertoires from blood.

On the study overall, not on this receptor specifically: No statistical method was used to set the sample size in advance, and investigators knew the group allocation. During validation, the model predicted progression to ophthalmopathy a median of around 6 months ahead of onset, with almost 71% sensitivity and 72% to 85% specificity. Blood samples also contained most of the expanded thyroid clonotypes (frequency above 0.001), which suggests that blood repertoires may reflect thyroid immune responses. In cross-validation, a model built on a 13 V-J signature told ophthalmopathy apart from stable hyperthyroidism with approximately 91% sensitivity and about 81% specificity, and in testing the same model reached 80%/75%.

Ophthalmopathy patients had moderately to severely active disease, with a Clinical Activity Score of 3 or more, a NOSPECS grade of 4 or more, and a disease duration of less than 3 months. Exclusion was applied to patients with uncontrolled infections, other autoimmune diseases, pregnancy or lactation. Diagnoses were established on the basis of clinical symptoms, serum thyroxine and TRAb, thyroid ultrasound, and orbital computed tomography. Ficoll-Paque density gradient centrifugation was used to isolate PBMCs from approximately 10 ml of fresh peripheral blood. Total RNA was extracted using Trizol reagent, and RNA quality was assessed on an Agilent 2100 Bioanalyzer. The sequence derives from a woman aged 25 to 39 with Graves' ophthalmopathy. Material for sequencing was blood.

This receptor has the CDR3 CASSSGQTSYGYTF. Read as DNA, the sequence is TGTGCCAGCAGCTCAGGTCAGACGAGCTATGGCTACACCTTC. This sequence uses TRBV7-2 and TRBJ1-2, with the D gene uncertain. CDR1 and CDR2, per the germline V gene, are SGHTA and FQGNSA. V sheds 4 bases and J sheds 4 bases, leaving 13 bases between their ends. The CDR3 goes from the cysteine to the phenylalanine over 14 residues. The DNA shown is the 42-base CDR3, in frame from base 1.